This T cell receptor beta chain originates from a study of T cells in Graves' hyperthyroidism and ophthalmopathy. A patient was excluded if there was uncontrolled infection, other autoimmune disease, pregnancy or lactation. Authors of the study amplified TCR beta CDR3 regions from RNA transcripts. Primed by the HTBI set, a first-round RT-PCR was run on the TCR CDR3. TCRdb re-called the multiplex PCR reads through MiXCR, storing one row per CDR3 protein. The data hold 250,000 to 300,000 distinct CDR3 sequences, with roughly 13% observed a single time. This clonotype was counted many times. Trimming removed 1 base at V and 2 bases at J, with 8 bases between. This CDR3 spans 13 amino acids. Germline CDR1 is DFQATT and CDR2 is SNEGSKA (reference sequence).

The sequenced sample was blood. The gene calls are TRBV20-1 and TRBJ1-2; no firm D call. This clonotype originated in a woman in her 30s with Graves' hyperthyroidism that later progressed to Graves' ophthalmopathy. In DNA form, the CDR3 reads TGCAGTGCTAGAGGGAGGGTGAACTATGGCTACACCTTC. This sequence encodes CSARGRVNYGYTF.